Below are 30 T cell receptor beta chains sequenced from a single sample in a study of blood T cells in healthy people across ages. Through a sample-barcoded 5' primer and a J-beta primer mix, a second PCR was run for roughly 6 to 11 cycles. Via MiXCR, TCRdb re-called the 5' RACE reads, giving one row per CDR3 protein. The data contain over 750,000 distinct CDR3 sequences, around 25% of them singletons. This sample was also put to use in a study of T cells of mothers and their children.

Sequenced: blood. These receptor sequences come from a boy aged 5-17 years in good health.

The V gene is TRBV28, the J gene TRBJ2-5; D uncertain. The J call is doubtful: the DNA matches TRBJ2-1 better. CDR3 size: 14 residues. Germline CDR1 reads MDHEN; CDR2 reads SYDVKM. CDR3 in amino acids: CASSLNGVINEQFF. CDR3 sequence (DNA): TGTGCCAGCAGTCTCAATGGGGTCATCAATGAGCAGTTCTTC.

This clonotype was seen a few times. The rearrangement joins TRBV29-1 to TRBJ2-7; TRBD1 is a possible D gene (6 bases). The V and J ends lost 4 bases and 2 bases respectively, with 12 bases between them. The CDR3 runs to 13 residues. Looked up from germline, CDR1 is SQVTM and CDR2 is ANQGSEA. The CDR3 sequence is CSVGTGLAYEQYF. The CDR3 bases are TGCAGCGTTGGAACAGGGCTAGCCTACGAGCAGTACTTC.

V is TRBV25-1 and J is TRBJ2-3; the D gene is possibly TRBD1 (5 bases). This CDR3 is 15 amino acids long. The V gene lost 11 bases and the J gene lost 3 bases, with 21 bases spanning the gap. The germline gives CDR1 MGHDK, CDR2 SYGVNS. The CDR3 region is CAGSQGFHDTDTQYF. The CDR3 DNA reads as TGTGCCGGCTCTCAGGGCTTCCATGATACAGATACGCAGTATTTT.

This clonotype was seen more than once but under ten times. Germline and junction disagree at one end, which may indicate a read error. This chain connects TRBV7-9 to TRBJ2-5, with D unclear. The CDR3 loop spans 11 amino acids. Germline lookup yields CDR1 SEHNR and CDR2 FQNEAQ (reference sequence). The CDR3 loop reads CASSTQASVHF. The CDR3 DNA follows: TGTGCCAGCAGCACGCAGGCGAGCGTACACTTC.

This clonotype was observed a handful of times. The chain employs TRBV11-1 and TRBJ2-7; 8 bases fit TRBD1. There are 14 residues in the CDR3. CDR1 is SGHAT and CDR2 is FQDESV in the germline V gene (reference sequence). The V segment lost 4 bases and the J segment 3 bases; nucleotides outside the gene matches: 5. The DNA for the CDR3 is TGTGCCAGCAGCTCGACAGGGGTCCGCTACGAGCAGTACTTC. This codes for CASSSTGVRYEQYF.

This sequence joins TRBV28 and TRBJ2-1; D remains unclear. Germline CDR1 and CDR2: MDHEN and SYDVKM. Trimming pared 7 bases from V and 7 bases from J, leaving 14 bases between. CDR3 length equals 13 residues. The CDR3: CASKSSYGNEQFF. In DNA, the CDR3 is TGTGCCAGCAAGTCCTCCTATGGGAATGAGCAGTTCTTC.

This clonotype came up a few times. The chain employs TRBV12-3 or TRBV12-4 and TRBJ1-2; TRBD1 is a possible D gene (5 bases). V was pared by 5 bases and J by 4 bases, with 11 bases between. CDR3 size: 13 residues. CDR3 nucleotide sequence: TGTGCCAGCAGTGTCACAGGAGCCTATGGCTACACCTTC. Encoded protein: CASSVTGAYGYTF.

The V call is TRBV6-5, the J call TRBJ2-5; no reliable D call. This CDR3 is 13 amino acids long. Germline assignment: CDR1 MNHEY and CDR2 SVGAGI. The V gene lost 2 bases and the J gene lost 2 bases, with 6 bases spanning the gap. CDR3 protein: CASSYEEQETQYF. The CDR3 DNA sequence: TGTGCCAGCAGTTACGAAGAACAAGAGACCCAGTACTTC.

A few counts support this clonotype. The gene calls are TRBV29-1 and TRBJ2-5; D ambiguous. The germline V gene has CDR1 SQVTM and CDR2 ANQGSEA. This CDR3 spans 11 amino acids. Trimming took 4 bases from V and 2 from J, leaving 5 bases between them. The CDR3 nucleotides read TGCAGCGTTGCCAGACAAGAGACCCAGTACTTC. Its translation is CSVARQETQYF.

The sample holds one count of this clonotype. The rearrangement uses TRBV9 and TRBJ1-6, with TRBD1 matching 9 bases. Germline V CDR1 and CDR2: SGDLS, YYNGEE. The CDR3 is made up of 15 amino acids. The ends lost 3 bases at V and 10 bases at J; junction bases unmatched: 8. As DNA, the CDR3 is TGTGCCAGCAGCGCGACAGGGGGGTCCGAGTCACCCCTCCACTTT. Translation gives CASSATGGSESPLHF.

The J gene is TRBJ1-2, the V gene TRBV27; D gene unclear. CDR1 is MNHEY, CDR2 SMNVEV, per germline (reference sequence). The CDR3 is 13 amino acids. Deletions cut 6 bases from V and 0 bases from J, with 8 bases between. The CDR3 here is CASSDNPNYGYTF. CDR3 DNA: TGTGCCAGCAGCGACAACCCTAACTATGGCTACACCTTC.

The chain recombines TRBV12-3 or TRBV12-4 with TRBJ1-1; D is ambiguous. The CDR3 has 13 amino acids. The ends were cut back, 6 bases at V and 3 bases at J, with 11 bases in the middle. CDR3 DNA sequence: TGTGCCAGCAGCTTTTCCGGGGACACTGAAGCTTTCTTT. This sequence encodes CASSFSGDTEAFF.

This clonotype was seen just once. The CDR3 DNA sequence: TGTGCCAGCAGCTTAGATCTGGGGGCGGGCGAGCAGTACTTC. Amino acids: CASSLDLGAGEQYF. The genes are TRBV7-9 and TRBJ2-5; tentatively, D is TRBD1 (6 bases). Matching the DNA end better, TRBJ2-7 makes the J call doubtful. Germline assignment: CDR1 SEHNR and CDR2 FQNEAQ (reference sequence). This CDR3 has 14 residues.

This CDR3 reads CSARDGGQATPYEQYF. In DNA, the CDR3 is TGCAGTGCTAGAGATGGAGGGCAGGCGACTCCCTACGAGCAGTACTTC. This chain joins TRBV20-1 and TRBJ2-7; D might be TRBD2 (6 bases). The V end lost 0 bases, the J end lost 2 bases, and 17 bases lay between the germline ends. Germline assignment: CDR1 DFQATT and CDR2 SNEGSKA (reference sequence). The CDR3 totals 16 residues.

This clonotype was seen more than once but under ten times. The rearrangement links TRBV9 to TRBJ1-5; D remains unclear. Per germline, CDR1 SGDLS and CDR2 YYNGEE. This CDR3 is built from 13 residues. V lost 0 bases and J 7 bases, leaving 8 bases between the germline ends. CDR3 region: CASSVEDGQPQHF. CDR3 DNA: TGTGCCAGCAGCGTAGAGGACGGACAGCCCCAGCATTTT.

V and J are TRBV7-6 and TRBJ2-3; the D gene is possibly TRBD2 (7 bases). The V end was cut by 5 bases, the J end by 1 base, with 19 bases between. This CDR3 contains 17 residues. Germline V gene lookup returns CDR1 SGHVS and CDR2 FNYEAQ. CDR3 nucleotide sequence: TGTGCCAGCAGCCCCAACACCAAGGGGGGGGGCACAGATACGCAGTATTTT. This translates into CASSPNTKGGGTDTQYF.

V gene TRBV12-3 or TRBV12-4 combines with J gene TRBJ1-1; D is possibly TRBD1 (5 bases). This CDR3 contains 13 residues. Trimming stripped 5 bases from V and 0 bases from J, with 7 bases between. Here the CDR3 reads CASSPRVNTEAFF. CDR3 in DNA: TGTGCCAGCAGTCCCAGGGTGAACACTGAAGCTTTCTTT.

A few counts support this clonotype. The chain couples TRBV20-1 to TRBJ2-5, with D tentatively TRBD1 (5 bases). The J call is in doubt because the DNA end fits TRBJ2-1 better. The CDR3 length is 12 residues. The V gene's germline CDR1 is DFQATT and CDR2 SNEGSKA (reference sequence). CDR3 in amino acids: CSARDRGLDQFF. In DNA, the CDR3 is TGCAGTGCTAGAGATAGGGGCCTCGACCAGTTCTTC.

This clonotype has a handful of counts. The V call is TRBV7-9, the J call TRBJ2-4; D is unresolved. Trimming stripped 1 base from V and 3 bases from J, with 4 bases between. The CDR3 spans 13 residues. Germline V gene data show CDR1 as SEHNR and CDR2 as FQNEAQ (reference sequence). The CDR3 nucleotides read TGTGCCAGCAGCTTAGGTGGCAAAAACATTCAGTACTTC. Translated, it gives CASSLGGKNIQYF.

CDR3 sequence (DNA): TGTGCCACCAGGGGCCGTTTCTCCTACGAGCAGTACTTC. Its translation: CATRGRFSYEQYF. V and J are TRBV28 and TRBJ2-7; D perhaps matches TRBD1 (6 bases). The V gene's germline CDR1 is MDHEN and CDR2 SYDVKM. The CDR3 sequence is 13 residues long. V dropped 10 bases and J dropped 0 bases, with 13 bases sitting between them.

In this sample, this clonotype turned up a few times. This sequence joins TRBV10-3 and TRBJ1-5; D remains unclear. The CDR3 has 14 residues. From germline, CDR1 is ENHRY and CDR2 SYGVKD. V gave up 2 bases and J gave up 3 bases, with 8 bases separating them. The CDR3 bases are TGTGCCATCAGTGAGGAAAGGATCAATCAGCCCCAGCATTTT. Translated: CAISEERINQPQHF.

J is TRBJ2-7 and V is TRBV6-6; 9 bases are shared with TRBD2. The ends lost 2 bases at V and 2 bases at J; junction bases unmatched: 4. Per the germline V gene, CDR1 is MNHNY and CDR2 is SVGAGI (reference sequence). The CDR3 sequence is 15 residues long. This chain's CDR3 is CASSYEVAGAYEQYF. CDR3 nucleotide sequence: TGTGCCAGCAGTTACGAGGTAGCGGGGGCCTACGAGCAGTACTTC.

CDR3 nucleotides: TGTGCCAGTAGTATCCCAACCGGGACTGGCTACACCTTC. It is translated as CASSIPTGTGYTF. The gene calls are TRBV19 and TRBJ1-2; tentatively, D is TRBD1 (5 bases). CDR1 is LNHDA and CDR2 is SQIVND in the germline V gene (reference sequence). V lost 3 bases, J lost 7 bases, and 12 bases lay in between. This CDR3 spans 13 amino acids.

This chain connects TRBV7-9 to TRBJ2-2, with TRBD2 matching over 8 bases. The CDR3 extends over 17 amino acids. Germline trimming cut 3 bases from V and 2 bases from J; bases unmatched to any gene: 8. In germline, CDR1 is SEHNR, CDR2 FQNEAQ (reference sequence). This CDR3 reads CASSFVPGTSNTGELFF. The CDR3 DNA reads TGTGCCAGCAGCTTTGTCCCCGGGACTAGTAACACCGGGGAGCTGTTTTTT. Full variable domain (outside the CDR3, taken from reference TRBV7-9 and TRBJ2-2): DTGVSQNPRHKITKRGQNVTFRCDPISEHNRLYWYRQTLGQGPEFLTYFQNEAQLEKSRLLSDRFSAERPKGSFSTLEIQRTEQGDSAMYLCASSFVPGTSNTGELFFGEGSRLTVL.

The table lists this clonotype with a few counts. This CDR3 reads CASSEGGAPVDEKLFF. The CDR3 DNA reads as TGTGCCAGCAGCGAAGGGGGGGCGCCTGTGGATGAAAAACTGTTTTTT. The chain has TRBV7-9 and TRBJ1-4, with D possibly being TRBD1 (6 bases). CDR1 and CDR2 (germline): SEHNR, FQNEAQ (reference sequence). CDR3 size: 16 residues. The ends were cut back, 5 bases at V and 6 bases at J, with 19 bases in the middle. The whole variable domain, filled in from reference TRBV7-9 and TRBJ1-4, reads DTGVSQNPRHKITKRGQNVTFRCDPISEHNRLYWYRQTLGQGPEFLTYFQNEAQLEKSRLLSDRFSAERPKGSFSTLEIQRTEQGDSAMYLCASSEGGAPVDEKLFFGSGTQLSVL.

The chain combines TRBV10-3 with TRBJ2-7; 7 bases match TRBD1. This CDR3 region has 15 residues. Germline trimming cut 6 bases from V and 0 bases from J; bases unmatched to any gene: 8. The germline gives CDR1 ENHRY, CDR2 SYGVKD. For the CDR3, the DNA is TGTGCCATCAGGGCCGGGACAGACGACTCCTACGAGCAGTACTTC. Translation gives CAIRAGTDDSYEQYF.

This chain connects TRBV24-1 to TRBJ2-5; D not resolved. This CDR3 spans 15 amino acids. Germline V gene lookup returns CDR1 KGHDR and CDR2 SFDVKD. V gave up 3 bases and J gave up 7 bases, with 17 bases separating them. CDR3 in DNA: TGTGCCACCAGTGATGTGACGGATGGTGGGCGGACCCAGTACTTC. This sequence encodes CATSDVTDGGRTQYF.

The chain combines TRBV6-6 with TRBJ2-3, with D possibly TRBD1 on 7 matching bases. Germline CDR1 is MNHNY and CDR2 is SVGAGI (reference sequence). The V and J ends lost 4 bases and 0 bases respectively, with 11 bases between them. This CDR3 is 15 amino acids long. CDR3 nucleotide sequence: TGTGCCAGCAGTTCAGGGGGGCTAAGCACAGATACGCAGTATTTT. It yields the protein CASSSGGLSTDTQYF.

This clonotype was observed a handful of times. The chain has TRBV11-2 and TRBJ1-1, with 8 bases fitting TRBD1. The junction had 6 bases not matched to a gene; V was cut back by 4 bases and J by 8 bases. Germline CDR1 reads SGHAT; CDR2 reads FQNNGV. The CDR3 runs 13 residues. The DNA of the CDR3 is TGTGCCAGCAGCTATGGACAGGGTAGAGAAGCTTTCTTT. This sequence encodes CASSYGQGREAFF.

V is TRBV28 and J is TRBJ1-1, with a possible D match to TRBD1 (5 bases). Germline CDR1 reads MDHEN; CDR2 reads SYDVKM. The length of the CDR3 is 14 residues. Trimming cost V 5 bases and J 4 bases, with 14 bases left between them. The CDR3 is CASSETVLATEAFF. CDR3 sequence (DNA): TGTGCCAGCAGTGAGACAGTTCTCGCCACTGAAGCTTTCTTT. The full variable domain, in which reference TRBV28 and TRBJ1-1 provide the parts outside the CDR3, is DVKVTQSSRYLVKRTGEKVFLECVQDMDHENMFWYRQDPGLGLRLIYFSYDVKMKEKGDIPEGYSVSREKKERFSLILESASTNQTSMYLCASSETVLATEAFFGQGTRLTVV.